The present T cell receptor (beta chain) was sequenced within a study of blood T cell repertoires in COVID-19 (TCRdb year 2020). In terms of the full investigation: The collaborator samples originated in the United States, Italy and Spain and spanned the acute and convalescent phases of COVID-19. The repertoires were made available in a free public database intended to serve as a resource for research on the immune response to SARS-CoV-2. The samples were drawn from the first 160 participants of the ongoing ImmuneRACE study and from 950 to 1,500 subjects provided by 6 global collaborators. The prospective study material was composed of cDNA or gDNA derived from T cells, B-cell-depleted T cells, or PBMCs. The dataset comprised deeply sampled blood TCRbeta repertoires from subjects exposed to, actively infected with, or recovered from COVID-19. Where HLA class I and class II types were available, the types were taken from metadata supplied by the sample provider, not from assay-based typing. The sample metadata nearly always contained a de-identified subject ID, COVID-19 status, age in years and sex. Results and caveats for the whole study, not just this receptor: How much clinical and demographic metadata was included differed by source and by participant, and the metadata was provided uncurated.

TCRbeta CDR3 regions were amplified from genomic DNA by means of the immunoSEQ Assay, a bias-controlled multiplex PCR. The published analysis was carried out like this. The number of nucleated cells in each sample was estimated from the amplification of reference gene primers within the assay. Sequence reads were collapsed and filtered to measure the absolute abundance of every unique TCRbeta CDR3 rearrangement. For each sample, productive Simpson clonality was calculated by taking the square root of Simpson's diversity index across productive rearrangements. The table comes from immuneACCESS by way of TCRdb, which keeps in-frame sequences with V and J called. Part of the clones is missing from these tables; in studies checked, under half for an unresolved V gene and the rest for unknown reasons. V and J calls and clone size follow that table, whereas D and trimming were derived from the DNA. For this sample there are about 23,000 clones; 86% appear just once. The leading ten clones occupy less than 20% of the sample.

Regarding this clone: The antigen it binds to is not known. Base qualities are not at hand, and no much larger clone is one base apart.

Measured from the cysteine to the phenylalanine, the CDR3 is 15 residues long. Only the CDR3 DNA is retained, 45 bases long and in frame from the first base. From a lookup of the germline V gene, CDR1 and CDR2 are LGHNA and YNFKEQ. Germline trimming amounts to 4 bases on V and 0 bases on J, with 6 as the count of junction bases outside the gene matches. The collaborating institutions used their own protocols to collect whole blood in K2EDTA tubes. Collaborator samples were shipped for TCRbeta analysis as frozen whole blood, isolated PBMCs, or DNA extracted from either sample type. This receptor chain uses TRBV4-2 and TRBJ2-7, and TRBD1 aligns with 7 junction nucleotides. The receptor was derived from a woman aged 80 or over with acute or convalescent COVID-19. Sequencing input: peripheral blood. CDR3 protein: CASSLFRDSSYEQYF. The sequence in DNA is TGTGCCAGCAGCCTATTTCGGGACAGCTCCTACGAGCAGTACTTC.